Below, 23 T cell receptor beta chains from the same sample are listed, as sequenced in a study of CD8+ T cells in alopecia areata. Extracted RNA was reverse transcribed, and the resulting cDNA served as sequencing template. Sequenced by immunoSEQ multiplex PCR; TCRdb stores in-frame clones only, minus some. The sample holds about 98,000 clones; about 45% are singletons and the top ten take 0.75% to 0.8%. The specimen was CD4+ T cells sorted from blood. These receptors came from a human donor with alopecia areata.

The CDR3 region is CASSLGQGGQETQYF. DNA of the CDR3: TGTGCCAGCAGTTTAGGACAGGGAGGGCAAGAGACCCAGTACTTC. The rearrangement links TRBV28 to TRBJ2-5; D perhaps matches TRBD1 (8 bases). V was clipped by 2 bases and J by 2 bases, with 12 bases between them. CDR1 is MDHEN and CDR2 is SYDVKM in the germline V gene. This CDR3 spans 15 amino acids.

CDR3 sequence: CSVGLAGVTDTQYF. Written as DNA, the CDR3 is TGCAGCGTCGGACTAGCGGGGGTGACAGATACGCAGTATTTT. V and J are TRBV29-1 and TRBJ2-3; 13 nucleotides align to TRBD2. This CDR3 is 14 amino acids long. The germline V gene has CDR1 SQVTM and CDR2 ANQGSEA. With 6 bases clipped from V and 3 bases from J, the junction kept 3 bases outside the gene matches.

This clone came up a few times. The chain joins TRBV4-1 to TRBJ1-5, with D possibly matching TRBD1 (6 bases). Germline assignment: CDR1 MGHRA and CDR2 YSYEKL. Between the trimmed V and J ends, which lost 4 bases and 4 bases, there was a span of 14 bases. The CDR3 runs 15 residues. CDR3 bases: TGCGCCAGCAGCCTATACGGGGGGCGGAATCAGCCCCAGCATTTT. Its protein product is CASSLYGGRNQPQHF.

There are a few counts of this clone. The chain uses TRBV29-1 and TRBJ2-3; D is possibly TRBD1 (6 bases). Trimming pared 5 bases from V and 3 bases from J, leaving 12 bases between. The CDR3 has 13 amino acids. Germline values: CDR1 SQVTM, CDR2 ANQGSEA. CDR3 protein: CSVSRGGTDTQYF. CDR3 bases: TGCAGCGTTTCCAGGGGTGGAACAGATACGCAGTATTTT.

The table lists this clone with a few counts. J is TRBJ1-5 and V is TRBV28; perhaps TRBD1 as D (6 bases). The CDR3 length is 13 residues. The V and J ends lost 5 bases and 9 bases respectively, with 14 bases between them. The V gene's germline CDR1 is MDHEN and CDR2 SYDVKM. CDR3 protein: CASSSQGRGPQHF. As DNA, the CDR3 is TGTGCCAGCAGTAGCCAGGGGAGGGGGCCCCAGCATTTT.

The chain carries TRBV29-1 and TRBJ1-1, with unresolved D. Germline assignment: CDR1 SQVTM and CDR2 ANQGSEA. V dropped 4 bases and J dropped 11 bases, with 20 bases sitting between them. The CDR3 runs to 13 residues. The DNA of the CDR3 is TGCAGCGTTGCTGTGGGGTATTCAGGTGAGGCTTTCTTT. Its translation: CSVAVGYSGEAFF.

This sequence joins TRBV5-6 and TRBJ1-1; possible D gene TRBD1, 5 bases. Germline values: CDR1 SGHDT, CDR2 YYEEEE. The CDR3 is 14 residues long. Between the trimmed V and J ends, which lost 2 bases and 5 bases, there was a span of 13 bases. The CDR3: CASSFTGLGTEAFF. The CDR3 bases are TGTGCCAGCAGCTTCACGGGGCTGGGGACTGAAGCTTTCTTT. Combining the CDR3 with reference TRBV5-6 and TRBJ1-1 gives the whole variable domain DAGVTQSPTHLIKTRGQQVTLRCSPKSGHDTVSWYQQALGQGPQFIFQYYEEEERQRGNFPDRFSGHQFPNYSSELNVNALLLGDSALYLCASSFTGLGTEAFFGQGTRLTVV.

The table lists this clone with a count of one. This chain links TRBV4-3 with TRBJ2-3; the match to TRBD1 covers 8 bases. Germline V lookup: CDR1 LGHNA, CDR2 YSLEER. The CDR3 sequence is 17 residues long. The trim removed 0 bases at V and 3 bases at J, leaving 8 bases unmatched. The CDR3 bases are TGCGCCAGCAGCCAAGATCCCCAGGGGGCAGCTACAGATACGCAGTATTTT. It translates to CASSQDPQGAATDTQYF.

The genes are TRBV30 and TRBJ1-1; 10 bases fit TRBD1. J lost 5 bases, V lost 2 bases, and 5 bases had no gene match. Germline V gene data show CDR1 as GTSNPN and CDR2 as SVGIG (reference sequence). The CDR3 is 14 amino acids. CDR3 sequence: CAWSLGQGRTEAFF. The CDR3 DNA reads TGTGCCTGGAGTCTGGGACAGGGGCGGACTGAAGCTTTCTTT.

The genes are TRBV2 and TRBJ1-2; the match to TRBD1 covers 8 bases. From germline, CDR1 is SNHLY and CDR2 FYNNEI. The length of the CDR3 is 15 residues. J lost 3 bases, V lost 1 base, and 4 bases had no gene match. The CDR3 loop reads CASSEEWTGHYGYTF. CDR3 DNA sequence: TGTGCCAGCAGTGAAGAGTGGACAGGGCACTATGGCTACACCTTC.

This clone was counted a few times. This chain joins TRBV6-6 and TRBJ2-7; D uncertain. The CDR3 consists of 13 residues. V gave up 4 bases and J gave up 0 bases, with 7 bases separating them. Germline CDR1 and CDR2: MNHNY and SVGAGI (reference sequence). The CDR3 loop is CASSLSGSYEQYF. The CDR3 DNA follows: TGTGCCAGCAGTTTGTCGGGCTCCTACGAGCAGTACTTC.

J is TRBJ1-2 and V is TRBV30; no clear D gene. The CDR3 totals 14 residues. CDR1 GTSNPN and CDR2 SVGIG come from the germline V gene (reference sequence). V lost 0 bases, J lost 1 base, and 9 bases lay in between. CDR3 loop: CAWSVLGVNYGYTF. The CDR3 bases are TGTGCCTGGAGTGTACTTGGAGTTAACTATGGCTACACCTTC.

This clone occurred a few times. The chain joins TRBV14 to TRBJ2-5; TRBD2 agrees at 11 bases. This CDR3 has 16 amino acids. Germline V gene data show CDR1 as SGHDN and CDR2 as FVKESK. With 6 bases clipped from V and 1 base from J, the junction kept 7 bases outside the gene matches. The CDR3 DNA follows: TGTGCCAGCAGTCCGACTAGCGGGGCCTTCCAAGAGACCCAGTACTTC. This encodes CASSPTSGAFQETQYF.

The chain has TRBV25-1 and TRBJ1-4; D unclear. V lost 5 bases to trimming and J lost 6 bases, with 13 bases between them. CDR3 length equals 14 residues. Per the germline V gene, CDR1 is MGHDK and CDR2 is SYGVNS. As DNA, the CDR3 is TGTGCCAGCAGTCCGTTCATTGCCGATGAAAAACTGTTTTTT. Translation: CASSPFIADEKLFF.

This clone came up a few times. The chain combines TRBV28 with TRBJ1-4; TRBD1 is a possible D gene (5 bases). CDR3 size: 18 residues. V lost 0 bases and J lost 0, with 14 bases in between. CDR1 and CDR2 (germline): MDHEN, SYDVKM. DNA of the CDR3: TGTGCCAGCAGTTTATGGACTTACCGACAGACAACTAATGAAAAACTGTTTTTT. Its protein is CASSLWTYRQTTNEKLFF.

V is TRBV7-2 and J is TRBJ2-7; 15 positions agree with TRBD2. The CDR3 contains 17 residues. V lost 3 bases, J lost 4 bases, and 7 bases stayed unmatched. Looked up from germline, CDR1 is SGHTA and CDR2 is FQGNSA. The CDR3 DNA is TGTGCCAGCAGCTTGGGACTAGCGGGGGGCGCAGGGTACGAGCAGTACTTC. It encodes CASSLGLAGGAGYEQYF.

The chain recombines TRBV7-3 with TRBJ1-5; D not resolved. Germline V CDR1 and CDR2: SGHTA, FQGTGA. This CDR3 has 14 amino acids. Trimming removed 0 bases at V and 9 bases at J, with 12 bases between. The CDR3 here is CASSLTGYEGPQHF. CDR3 bases: TGTGCCAGCAGCTTAACGGGCTATGAGGGGCCCCAGCATTTT.

The J gene is TRBJ2-5, the V gene TRBV30; 7 nucleotides line up with TRBD1. Germline V lookup: CDR1 GTSNPN, CDR2 SVGIG (reference sequence). V lost 2 bases to trimming and J lost 4 bases; unmatched junction nucleotides: 10. The CDR3 loop spans 15 amino acids. The CDR3 sequence is CAWSSLDRPGETQYF. The CDR3, as DNA: TGTGCCTGGAGTTCCCTGGACAGGCCGGGAGAGACCCAGTACTTC. Full variable domain (remainder filled in from reference TRBV30 and TRBJ2-5): SQTIHQWPATLVQPVGSPLSLECTVEGTSNPNLYWYRQAAGRGLQLLFYSVGIGQISSEVPQNLSASRPQDRQFILSSKKLLLSDSGFYLCAWSSLDRPGETQYFGPGTRLLVL.

This chain uses TRBV29-1 with TRBJ1-1; D remains unclear. The CDR3 has 10 amino acids. Germline CDR1 reads SQVTM; CDR2 reads ANQGSEA. Trimming took 3 bases from V and 5 from J, leaving 4 bases between them. The CDR3, as DNA: TGCAGCGTTGACTATACTGAAGCTTTCTTT. Its protein product is CSVDYTEAFF.

The V call is TRBV28, the J call TRBJ2-7; TRBD2 matches 11 bases. The junction had 12 bases not matched to a gene; V was cut back by 6 bases and J by 5 bases. CDR1 is MDHEN and CDR2 is SYDVKM in the germline V gene. The CDR3 extends over 16 amino acids. CDR3 protein: CASSSISGRARNEQYF. The CDR3 DNA reads as TGTGCCAGCAGCTCAATTAGCGGGAGGGCCAGGAACGAGCAGTACTTC. Full variable domain (rest looked up from reference TRBV28 and TRBJ2-7): DVKVTQSSRYLVKRTGEKVFLECVQDMDHENMFWYRQDPGLGLRLIYFSYDVKMKEKGDIPEGYSVSREKKERFSLILESASTNQTSMYLCASSSISGRARNEQYFGPGTRLTVT.

The rearrangement joins TRBV18 to TRBJ1-6; D call uncertain. The CDR3 contains 15 residues. Germline V gives CDR1 KGHSH, CDR2 LQKENI. Deletions cut 2 bases from V and 10 bases from J, with 15 bases between. The DNA of the CDR3 is TGTGCCAGCTCACCAGGAACAAACGGAGAGTCACCCCTCCACTTT. Its protein product is CASSPGTNGESPLHF. The full variable domain, with the rest looked up from reference TRBV18 and TRBJ1-6, is NAGVMQNPRHLVRRRGQEARLRCSPMKGHSHVYWYRQLPEEGLKFMVYLQKENIIDESGMPKERFSAEFPKEGPSILRIQQVVRGDSAAYFCASSPGTNGESPLHFGNGTRLTVT.

The V gene is TRBV27, the J gene TRBJ1-5, with 7 bases aligning to TRBD1. Germline loops: CDR1 MNHEY, CDR2 SMNVEV (reference sequence). The CDR3 totals 13 residues. V shed 8 bases and J 4 bases; nucleotides not matched to a gene: 5. CDR3 region: CASRDSSNQPQHF. The CDR3 DNA sequence: TGTGCCAGCCGGGACAGCTCTAATCAGCCCCAGCATTTT.

The rearrangement joins TRBV30 to TRBJ1-1; D is undetermined. The CDR3 runs to 13 residues. Deletions cut 0 bases from V and 1 base from J, with 6 bases between. Germline CDR1 is GTSNPN and CDR2 is SVGIG (reference sequence). For the CDR3, the DNA is TGTGCCTGGAGTGTGTCCTCGAACACTGAAGCTTTCTTT. This translates into CAWSVSSNTEAFF.